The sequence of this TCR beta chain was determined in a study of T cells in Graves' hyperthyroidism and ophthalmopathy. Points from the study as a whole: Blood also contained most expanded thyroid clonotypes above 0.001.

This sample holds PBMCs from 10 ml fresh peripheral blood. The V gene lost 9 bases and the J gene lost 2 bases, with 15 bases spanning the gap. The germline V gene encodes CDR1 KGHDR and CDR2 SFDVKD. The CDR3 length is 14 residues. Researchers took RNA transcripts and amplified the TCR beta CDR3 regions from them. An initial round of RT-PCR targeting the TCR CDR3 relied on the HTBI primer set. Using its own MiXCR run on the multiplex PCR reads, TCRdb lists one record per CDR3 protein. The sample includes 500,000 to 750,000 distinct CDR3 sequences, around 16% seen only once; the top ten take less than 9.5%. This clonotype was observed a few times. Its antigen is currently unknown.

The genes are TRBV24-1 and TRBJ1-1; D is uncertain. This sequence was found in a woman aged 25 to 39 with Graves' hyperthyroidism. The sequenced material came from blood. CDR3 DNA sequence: TGTGCCACCTCTGAATCGAACGGTAACACTGAAGCTTTCTTT. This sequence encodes CATSESNGNTEAFF.